This T cell receptor (beta chain) was captured in a study of shared clonotypes between healthy human individuals. Every contributor of samples was a Caucasian grown-up residing in Nashville, Tennessee. Here immunoSEQ multiplex PCR was the method, and the copy in TCRdb shows in-frame clones only, minus some. This sample carries approximately 2.3 million clones, approximately 93% of them seen once, and the ten largest clones take about 0.39%. In its sample, this clone was seen once. The CDR3 covers 13 residues. Germline trimming cut 5 bases from V and 3 bases from J; bases unmatched to any gene: 4. Germline CDR1 is MNHEY and CDR2 is SMNVEV (reference sequence).

This TCR derives from a man between 18 and 29 years old in good health. Some clones in this sample may be carry-over from other donors' samples. The J gene is TRBJ2-7, the V gene TRBV27; 7 bases match TRBD1. Sequenced: naive CD4+ T cells from PBMCs. The subset is: CD45RA+ positively selected. For the CDR3, the DNA is TGTGCCAGCAGTACTCGGACAGGCTACGAGCAGTACTTC. It codes for CASSTRTGYEQYF.